This T cell receptor beta chain was recovered during a study of identical twins. Each CDR3 protein gets one entry after TCRdb re-called the 5' RACE reads with MiXCR. The sample records just over 500,000 distinct CDR3 sequences, less than 25% being singletons. These records were also assigned to another study, of T cells expressing NK-cell markers.

This clonotype was sampled from a woman between 18 and 29 years old in good health. The sample was CD4+ T cells sorted from blood.

The chain's CDR3 is CSPGRGSLREQFF. The CDR3 DNA follows: TGCAGCCCTGGAAGAGGGAGCTTGCGAGAGCAGTTCTTC. This rearrangement joins TRBV20-1 to TRBJ2-1, with a tentative D call TRBD2 (5 bases). The CDR3 has 13 amino acids. CDR1 DFQATT and CDR2 SNEGSKA come from the germline V gene (reference sequence).